Below are 24 T cell receptor beta chains sequenced from a single sample in a study of blood T cells in healthy people across ages. Using a J-beta primer mix together with a sample-barcoded 5' primer, a second PCR was run for about 6 to 12 cycles. TCRdb re-derived calls from the 5' RACE reads in MiXCR, one entry per CDR3 protein. The sample consists of around 850,000 distinct CDR3 sequences, 35% to 40% of them appearing once. The sample taken for sequencing was blood. Every receptor here comes from a man between 18 and 29 years old in good health.

This clonotype appeared a few times. The chain recombines TRBV4-3 with TRBJ1-1; 7 bases agree with TRBD1. There are 16 residues in the CDR3. CDR1 LGHNA and CDR2 YSLEER come from the germline V gene. The ends lost 4 bases at V and 0 bases at J; junction bases unmatched: 8. CDR3 amino acids: CASSPEGANVNTEAFF. In nucleotides, the CDR3 is TGCGCCAGCAGCCCTGAGGGGGCCAATGTGAACACTGAAGCTTTCTTT.

This sequence joins TRBV14 and TRBJ1-4, with D tentatively TRBD1 (6 bases). The ends were cut back, 10 bases at V and 5 bases at J, with 11 bases in the middle. The CDR3 has 12 amino acids. In germline, CDR1 is SGHDN, CDR2 FVKESK. CDR3 nucleotides: TGTGCCACCACAGGGATCAATGAAAAACTGTTTTTT. Translating it yields CATTGINEKLFF.

This clonotype was counted ten times or more. This rearrangement joins TRBV27 to TRBJ1-2; D gene unclear. Germline loops: CDR1 MNHEY, CDR2 SMNVEV (reference sequence). V was clipped by 1 base and J by 0 bases, with 6 bases between them. The CDR3 has 14 amino acids. CDR3 region: CASSLLGTNYGYTF. The DNA for the CDR3 is TGTGCCAGCAGTTTATTGGGTACTAACTATGGCTACACCTTC.

The chain couples TRBV12-3 or TRBV12-4 to TRBJ2-2; D could derive from TRBD1 or TRBD2 (6 bases each). The germline V and J ends were trimmed by 5 bases and 3 bases, with 19 bases remaining between them. This CDR3 is built from 17 residues. The CDR3 loop reads CASSPPRGAGDTGELFF. The DNA of the CDR3 is TGTGCCAGCAGTCCTCCTAGGGGGGCCGGGGACACCGGGGAGCTGTTTTTT.

The chain is built from TRBV7-3 and TRBJ1-1; TRBD1 matches 7 bases. Germline lookup yields CDR1 SGHTA and CDR2 FQGTGA. After removal of 4 bases from V and 1 base from J, the junction contained 6 bases not matched to a gene. CDR3 length: 15 residues. The DNA for the CDR3 is TGTGCCAGCAGCTCCACAGGGGACCCGAACACTGAAGCTTTCTTT. Its protein is CASSSTGDPNTEAFF.

V gene TRBV10-3 combines with J gene TRBJ1-2; D unclear. Deletions cut 1 base from V and 4 bases from J, with 13 bases between. The germline CDR1 and CDR2 sequences are ENHRY and SYGVKD. The CDR3 extends over 15 amino acids. DNA for the CDR3: TGTGCCATCAGTGAGTACGGTGGAGGATCCTATGGCTACACCTTC. This codes for CAISEYGGGSYGYTF.

In its sample, this clonotype was seen a few times. This sequence joins TRBV14 and TRBJ2-5; tentatively, D is TRBD2 (6 bases). The germline V gene encodes CDR1 SGHDN and CDR2 FVKESK. This CDR3 comprises 13 residues. The V and J ends lost 8 bases and 5 bases respectively, with 15 bases between them. The DNA of the CDR3 is TGTGCCAGCGGTGCCGGGGGTCAGGAGACCCAGTACTTC. The encoded protein is CASGAGGQETQYF. The entire variable domain, with the rest obtained from reference TRBV14 and TRBJ2-5, is as follows: EAGVTQFPSHSVIEKGQTVTLRCDPISGHDNLYWYRRVMGKEIKFLLHFVKESKQDESGMPNNRFLAERTGGTYSTLKVQPAELEDSGVYFCASGAGGQETQYFGPGTRLLVL.

V and J are TRBV7-2 and TRBJ1-1; tentative D call: TRBD1 (6 bases). Germline V gene sequence: CDR1 SGHTA, CDR2 FQGNSA. V was pared by 4 bases and J by 1 base, with 16 bases between. The CDR3 has 16 amino acids. DNA for the CDR3: TGTGCCAGCAGCTGGTCTGGGGGGCCCCGGAACACTGAAGCTTTCTTT. Translated, it gives CASSWSGGPRNTEAFF.

This clonotype was counted only a few times. The V gene is TRBV7-2, the J gene TRBJ2-3; tentatively, D is TRBD2 (6 bases). Trimming removed 5 bases from V and 4 bases from J, with 13 bases in between. The germline V gene has CDR1 SGHTA and CDR2 FQGNSA. The CDR3 length is 14 residues. CDR3 sequence: CASSPGVAADTQYF. The CDR3 DNA reads as TGTGCCAGCAGCCCGGGGGTAGCGGCAGATACGCAGTATTTT. Full variable domain (rest looked up from reference TRBV7-2 and TRBJ2-3): GAGVSQSPSNKVTEKGKDVELRCDPISGHTALYWYRQSLGQGLEFLIYFQGNSAPDKSGLPSDRFSAERTGGSVSTLTIQRTQQEDSAVYLCASSPGVAADTQYFGPGTRLTVL.

The rearrangement joins TRBV28 to TRBJ2-7; D unresolved. Germline V gene lookup returns CDR1 MDHEN and CDR2 SYDVKM. The CDR3 contains 15 residues. V shed 2 bases and J shed 2 bases, with 13 bases lying between them. CDR3 sequence (DNA): TGTGCCAGCAGTTTAGTTGATACGATTACCTACGAGCAGTACTTC. Its protein is CASSLVDTITYEQYF.

Concerning this clonotype: This may come from a read error, since a much larger clone is one base off. The rearrangement uses TRBV7-2 and TRBJ2-7; D unclear. Trimming shortened V by 5 bases and J by 5 bases, and 16 bases separated the two germline ends. Germline lookup yields CDR1 SGHTA and CDR2 FQGNSA. The CDR3 spans 14 residues. In nucleotides, the CDR3 is TGTGCCAGCAGCCCCGCCCCTACACAGAACGAGCAGTACTTC. Its protein is CASSPAPTQNEQYF.

The V call is TRBV12-3 or TRBV12-4, the J call TRBJ1-2; tentatively, D is TRBD1 (6 bases). The CDR3 covers 12 residues. The germline V and J ends were trimmed by 6 bases and 5 bases, with 10 bases remaining between them. CDR3 sequence (DNA): TGTGCCAGCAGCCGAGGGGGGTATGGCTACACCTTC. It specifies CASSRGGYGYTF.

The chain joins TRBV6-1 to TRBJ2-7; 12 bases agree with TRBD2. The DNA end is a closer match to TRBJ2-5, so the J assignment may be wrong. Looked up from germline, CDR1 is MNHNS and CDR2 is SASEGT. CDR3 length equals 21 residues. CDR3 in amino acids: CASAGPTGTSGSFGYRETQYF. CDR3 DNA: TGTGCCAGCGCTGGCCCAACCGGGACTAGCGGGTCCTTCGGGTACAGGGAGACCCAGTACTTC.

This clonotype was observed at least ten times. This chain links TRBV5-1 with TRBJ2-5; D ambiguous. Germline-derived CDR1 and CDR2 are SGHRS and YFSETQ. The CDR3 totals 13 residues. V gave up 2 bases and J gave up 2 bases, with 7 bases separating them. The CDR3: CASSFVLQETQYF. The CDR3 DNA sequence: TGCGCCAGCAGCTTCGTCTTACAAGAGACCCAGTACTTC. Looking up the rest from reference TRBV5-1 and TRBJ2-5 gives the full variable domain: KAGVTQTPRYLIKTRGQQVTLSCSPISGHRSVSWYQQTPGQGLQFLFEYFSETQRNKGNFPGRFSGRQFSNSRSEMNVSTLELGDSALYLCASSFVLQETQYFGPGTRLLVL.

The chain carries TRBV5-6 and TRBJ2-1; no firm D call. This CDR3 is built from 14 residues. Germline V lookup: CDR1 SGHDT, CDR2 YYEEEE. Trimming pared 0 bases from V and 2 bases from J, leaving 6 bases between. The CDR3 DNA reads TGTGCCAGCAGCTTGGACCTAGCCTACAATGAGCAGTTCTTC. This encodes CASSLDLAYNEQFF. The variable domain in full, completed from reference TRBV5-6 and TRBJ2-1, reads DAGVTQSPTHLIKTRGQQVTLRCSPKSGHDTVSWYQQALGQGPQFIFQYYEEEERQRGNFPDRFSGHQFPNYSSELNVNALLLGDSALYLCASSLDLAYNEQFFGPGTRLTVL.

This clonotype has just a few counts. The chain employs TRBV20-1 and TRBJ2-1; 11 positions match TRBD2. Looked up from germline, CDR1 is DFQATT and CDR2 is SNEGSKA (reference sequence). The CDR3 spans 18 residues. After removal of 0 bases from V and 4 bases from J, the junction contained 11 bases not matched to a gene. The CDR3 DNA sequence: TGCAGTGCTAGAGATGGGCTAGCGGGGGGACCTCCATACAATGAGCAGTTCTTC. Its translation is CSARDGLAGGPPYNEQFF.

Concerning this clonotype: A much larger clone sits a single nucleotide away, making a read error possible. This chain joins TRBV5-1 and TRBJ2-3; 9 positions agree with TRBD2. The CDR3 contains 16 residues. Germline CDR1 is SGHRS and CDR2 is YFSETQ. DNA of the CDR3: TGCGCCAACAGCCTTCTAGCGGGGCTAGGCACAGATACGCAGTATTTT. As protein: CANSLLAGLGTDTQYF.

The chain recombines TRBV2 with TRBJ2-3; 8 nucleotides match TRBD2. Germline CDR1 and CDR2: SNHLY and FYNNEI. This CDR3 has 15 amino acids. V lost 6 bases and J lost 1; bases outside the gene matches: 6. CDR3 sequence (DNA): TGTGCCAGCAGGGGTCTGACTAGCGGCACAGATACGCAGTATTTT. This encodes CASRGLTSGTDTQYF.

This clonotype turned up a few times. The chain recombines TRBV12-3 or TRBV12-4 with TRBJ1-2, with 10 bases fitting TRBD1. The CDR3 runs 14 residues. Germline trimming cut 5 bases from V and 8 bases from J; bases unmatched to any gene: 8. CDR3 amino acids: CASSVRQGARGYTF. CDR3 nucleotides: TGTGCCAGCAGTGTAAGACAGGGGGCAAGAGGCTACACCTTC.

CDR3 region: CASSRAGYQETQYF. In nucleotides, the CDR3 is TGTGCCAGCAGTAGAGCTGGGTACCAAGAGACCCAGTACTTC. The chain couples TRBV7-9 to TRBJ2-5; no firm D call. The V gene's germline CDR1 is SEHNR and CDR2 FQNEAQ (reference sequence). Trimming cost V 6 bases and J 0 bases, with 11 bases left between them. CDR3 length: 14 residues.

This clonotype appeared a few times. V and J are TRBV20-1 and TRBJ2-5; 10 bases align to TRBD2. The germline V gene has CDR1 DFQATT and CDR2 SNEGSKA (reference sequence). V shed 1 base and J 2 bases; nucleotides not matched to a gene: 7. This CDR3 is built from 16 residues. The CDR3 nucleotides are TGCAGTGCTAGAGCGGCTAGCGGGGGCCAACAAGAGACCCAGTACTTC. Amino acid sequence: CSARAASGGQQETQYF.

This chain links TRBV7-2 with TRBJ1-5, with 8 bases matching TRBD1. The CDR3 spans 14 residues. Germline-derived CDR1 and CDR2 are SGHTA and FQGNSA. Unmatched junction bases numbered 5, after V lost 5 bases and J lost 5 bases. The CDR3 sequence is CASSRTGYDQPQHF. The CDR3 nucleotides read TGTGCCAGCAGCCGGACAGGGTACGATCAGCCCCAGCATTTT.

This clonotype was counted a few times. V usage is TRBV7-9 and J usage is TRBJ2-7; D gene uncertain. Germline V gene sequence: CDR1 SEHNR, CDR2 FQNEAQ (reference sequence). The CDR3 is 9 residues long. V dropped 10 bases and J dropped 7 bases, with 8 bases sitting between them. The CDR3 DNA reads as TGTGCCAAATGGGGAGAGCAGTACTTC. Translated: CAKWGEQYF. Supplemented by reference TRBV7-9 and TRBJ2-7, the full variable domain reads DTGVSQNPRHKITKRGQNVTFRCDPISEHNRLYWYRQTLGQGPEFLTYFQNEAQLEKSRLLSDRFSAERPKGSFSTLEIQRTEQGDSAMYLCAKWGEQYFGPGTRLTVT.

This clonotype has more than one count but fewer than ten. The V and J genes are TRBV6-6 and TRBJ2-3; TRBD1 matches at 11 bases. Germline V gene data show CDR1 as MNHNY and CDR2 as SVGAGI (reference sequence). V was pared by 5 bases and J by 3 bases, with 4 bases of the junction left unmatched. The CDR3 loop spans 15 amino acids. CDR3 sequence: CASSNGQGATDTQYF. The CDR3 DNA reads as TGTGCCAGCAGTAATGGACAGGGGGCAACAGATACGCAGTATTTT.